The 17 T cell receptor beta chains below come from one sample, sequenced in a study of patients and donors after allogeneic stem cell transplantation. TCRdb re-derived calls from the RT-PCR reads in MiXCR, one entry per CDR3 protein. Among 150,000 to 250,000 distinct CDR3 sequences, around two fifths were seen once, and the ten largest hold 33%. Sequencing was carried out using blood, either unsorted or a sorted T cell fraction (not recorded which). Receptors were obtained from a human donor who was either an allogeneic HSCT recipient or a stem cell or donor lymphocyte infusion donor (not recorded which). It is not recorded whose cells these are; they may come from a transplant donor.

The genes are TRBV27 and TRBJ1-2; a possible D gene is TRBD1 (5 bases). Germline values: CDR1 MNHEY, CDR2 SMNVEV (reference sequence). Trimming removed 4 bases from V and 6 bases from J, with 12 bases in between. The CDR3 is 13 amino acids. The CDR3 DNA is TGTGCCAGCAGTTCCTCCGGGACTGATGGCTACACCTTC. The encoded protein is CASSSSGTDGYTF.

The V and J genes are TRBV29-1 and TRBJ1-2, with TRBD1 matching over 7 bases. The CDR3 is 13 residues long. J lost 7 bases, V lost 3 bases, and 8 bases had no gene match. The V gene's germline CDR1 is SQVTM and CDR2 ANQGSEA. DNA for the CDR3: TGCAGCGTTGACGACCAGGGGGTTCGTGGCTACACCTTC. This gives the protein CSVDDQGVRGYTF.

This clonotype has more than one count but fewer than ten. The chain carries TRBV6-5 and TRBJ1-2; D perhaps matches TRBD1 (5 bases). Trimming pared 2 bases from V and 8 bases from J, leaving 9 bases between. The CDR3 loop spans 12 amino acids. The germline V gene encodes CDR1 MNHEY and CDR2 SVGAGI. DNA for the CDR3: TGTGCCAGCAGTTACATAGGGGACGGCTACACCTTC. It yields the protein CASSYIGDGYTF.

There are a few counts of this clonotype. The rearrangement joins TRBV7-6 to TRBJ2-5; tentative D call: TRBD1 (6 bases). Germline V gives CDR1 SGHVS, CDR2 FNYEAQ. The CDR3 loop spans 16 amino acids. V was shortened by 1 base and J by 3 bases, with 15 bases between the two germline ends. CDR3 sequence reads: CASSLGWQGTKETQYF. The CDR3 bases are TGTGCCAGCAGCTTAGGATGGCAGGGGACGAAAGAGACCCAGTACTTC. The full variable domain, rest sourced from reference TRBV7-6 and TRBJ2-5, is GAGVSQSPRYKVTKRGQDVALRCDPISGHVSLYWYRQALGQGPEFLTYFNYEAQQDKSGLPNDRFSAERPEGSISTLTIQRTEQRDSAMYRCASSLGWQGTKETQYFGPGTRLLVL.

V and J are TRBV6-6 and TRBJ2-7, with 12 bases fitting TRBD2. The junction had 6 bases not matched to a gene; V was cut back by 2 bases and J by 4 bases. Germline loops: CDR1 MNHNY, CDR2 SVGAGI (reference sequence). The CDR3 extends over 16 amino acids. CDR3 protein: CASSYQRLAGEYEQYF. CDR3 DNA sequence: TGTGCCAGCAGTTACCAGCGACTAGCGGGAGAATACGAGCAGTACTTC.

This clonotype has more than one count but fewer than ten. The genes are TRBV12-3 or TRBV12-4 and TRBJ1-5, with D possibly being TRBD1 (5 bases). V lost 5 bases, J lost 4 bases, and 15 bases lay in between. The CDR3 runs 15 residues. CDR3: CASSGGGRANQPQHF. The CDR3 DNA sequence: TGTGCCAGCAGTGGGGGTGGACGGGCGAATCAGCCCCAGCATTTT.

The rearrangement joins TRBV30 to TRBJ2-7; possibly TRBD1 for D (6 bases). The CDR3 has 14 amino acids. V lost 0 bases to trimming and J lost 3 bases, with 12 bases between them. CDR1 and CDR2 (germline): GTSNPN, SVGIG (reference sequence). The DNA of the CDR3 is TGTGCCTGGAGTGTTGAGGGGGACCGCTACGAGCAGTACTTC. It yields the protein CAWSVEGDRYEQYF.

This clonotype came up a few times. The chain employs TRBV4-3 and TRBJ2-1; 11 nucleotides match TRBD2. The length of the CDR3 is 17 residues. The junction had 8 bases not matched to a gene; V was cut back by 0 bases and J by 7 bases. Germline V gene sequence: CDR1 LGHNA, CDR2 YSLEER. The DNA for the CDR3 is TGCGCCAGCAGCCAAGACGTTAGCGGGAGGGCCTTAAATGAGCAGTTCTTC. It codes for CASSQDVSGRALNEQFF.

The chain recombines TRBV20-1 with TRBJ2-1; TRBD2 agrees at 10 bases. V dropped 2 bases and J dropped 10; count of bases not matched to a gene: 11. CDR3 length: 15 amino acids. Germline-derived CDR1 and CDR2 are DFQATT and SNEGSKA (reference sequence). The CDR3 DNA reads as TGCAGTGCTAGAAAGACTAGCGGGTTCCTTAAAGAGCAGTTCTTC. It codes for CSARKTSGFLKEQFF.

This clonotype came up a few times. The gene calls are TRBV28 and TRBJ1-1, with 7 bases fitting TRBD1. Germline assignment: CDR1 MDHEN and CDR2 SYDVKM. After removal of 5 bases from V and 2 bases from J, the junction contained 20 bases not matched to a gene. The length of the CDR3 is 19 residues. The CDR3 region is CASSRRRGSVSGGNTEAFF. The CDR3 coding sequence is TGTGCCAGCAGTCGCCGAAGGGGCTCCGTGTCAGGGGGAAACACTGAAGCTTTCTTT.

This clonotype came up a few times. This sequence joins TRBV5-1 and TRBJ1-2; 8 bases are a match to TRBD1. The ends lost 6 bases at V and 3 bases at J; junction bases unmatched: 7. Germline-derived CDR1 and CDR2 are SGHRS and YFSETQ. The length of the CDR3 is 14 residues. DNA for the CDR3: TGCGCCAGCACCCGCGAGACAGGGGACTATGGCTACACCTTC. Its translation is CASTRETGDYGYTF.

The CDR3 spells CASSIGDYNEQFF. CDR3 coding DNA: TGTGCCAGCAGTATCGGGGATTACAATGAGCAGTTCTTC. V gene TRBV2 combines with J gene TRBJ2-1; D might be TRBD2 (5 bases). V lost 5 bases and J lost 4, with 9 bases in between. CDR3 length: 13 amino acids. In germline, CDR1 is SNHLY, CDR2 FYNNEI.

On this clonotype: Sequence at one end of the junction differs from germline and may be a read error. The rearrangement joins TRBV6-2 or TRBV6-3 to TRBJ2-1; 8 bases match TRBD2. Germline values: CDR1 MNHEY, CDR2 SVGEGT. The CDR3 consists of 16 residues. The chain's CDR3 is CASIYEGSGISNEQFF. The CDR3 DNA follows: TGTGCCAGCATTTACGAGGGTAGCGGGATTTCCAATGAGCAGTTCTTC.

This chain links TRBV5-6 with TRBJ1-1, with a possible D match to TRBD1 (6 bases). The CDR3 has 14 amino acids. V dropped 5 bases and J dropped 1 base, with 12 bases sitting between them. Germline CDR1 reads SGHDT; CDR2 reads YYEEEE. The CDR3 loop reads CASRTRGENTEAFF. The DNA of the CDR3 is TGTGCCAGCAGAACCAGGGGAGAGAACACTGAAGCTTTCTTT.

Turning to this clonotype: The conserved phenylalanine or tryptophan is not found at the CDR3 terminus, so this likely reflects a read error. The DNA is omitted, as the CDR3 cannot be located on it reliably, and the CDR3 follows TCRdb's listing. The V and J genes are TRBV21-1 and TRBJ1-5; the table's D gene call, TRBD1, was not cross checked with the DNA. TRBV21-1 is deemed a pseudogene. The CDR3 spans 15 residues, counting both ends. The CDR3 sequence is CASSKRRQGDQPQHL.

This clonotype was counted once. The genes are TRBV20-1 and TRBJ2-3, with D hard to call. There are 12 residues in the CDR3. The V gene's germline CDR1 is DFQATT and CDR2 SNEGSKA (reference sequence). The ends were cut back, 2 bases at V and 5 bases at J, with 8 bases in the middle. Here the CDR3 DNA reads TGCAGTGCTAGAACCCGGCGAGATACGCAGTATTTT. This codes for CSARTRRDTQYF.

This clonotype was picked up a small number of times. CDR3 residues: CASSPSGRAISGELFF. DNA for the CDR3: TGTGCCAGCAGTCCTAGCGGGAGGGCCATATCCGGGGAGCTGTTTTTT. This chain links TRBV6-5 with TRBJ2-2, with 12 nucleotides matching TRBD2. The germline V gene encodes CDR1 MNHEY and CDR2 SVGAGI. CDR3 length: 16 amino acids. The V segment lost 5 bases and the J segment 6 bases; nucleotides outside the gene matches: 7.